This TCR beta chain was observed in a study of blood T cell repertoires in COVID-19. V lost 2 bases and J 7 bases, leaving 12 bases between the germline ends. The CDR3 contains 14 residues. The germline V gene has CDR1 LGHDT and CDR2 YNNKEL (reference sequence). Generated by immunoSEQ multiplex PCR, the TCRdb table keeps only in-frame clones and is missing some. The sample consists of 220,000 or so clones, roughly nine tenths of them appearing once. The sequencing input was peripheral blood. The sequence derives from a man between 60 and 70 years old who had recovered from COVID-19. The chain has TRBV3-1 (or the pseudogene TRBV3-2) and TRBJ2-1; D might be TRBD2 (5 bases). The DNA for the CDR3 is TGTGCCAGCAGCCAATTAGGGCGAGGGAATGAGCAGTTCTTC. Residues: CASSQLGRGNEQFF.